This T cell receptor (beta chain) was sequenced for a study of molecular identifiers for immune sequencing clone quantification. General study results and limits: Over 98% of effector molecules, but under 1% in naive cells, were held by clones with more than 20 RNA copies.

In regard to this clonotype: The antigen remains undetermined.

V was pared by 6 bases and J by 4 bases, with 10 bases between. CDR3 length: 11 amino acids. Germline lookup yields CDR1 DFQATT and CDR2 SNEGSKA (reference sequence). The sorting of naive CD8 T cells used the CD8+CD4-CCR7+CD45RA+ phenotype. TCRdb reanalysed the PCR reads using MiXCR and keeps one entry per CDR3 protein. Of hundreds of thousands of distinct CDR3 sequences detected, 25% appear once; the ten largest clones hold around 0.78%. The TCR was taken from a human donor in good health. Some libraries in this study had Jurkat cell RNA spiked in. V usage is TRBV20-1 and J usage is TRBJ2-7; possible D gene TRBD2, 5 bases. The sequencing input was naive CD8+ T cells from blood, with Jurkat cell RNA spiked in. The sample's subset: FACS-sorted CD8+CD4-CCR7+CD45RA+ naive T cells. CDR3 amino acids: CSAKEAYEQYF. The CDR3 DNA reads TGCAGTGCGAAGGAGGCTTACGAGCAGTACTTC.